Following are 8 T cell receptor beta chains from one sample sequenced in a study of CXCR3-negative and CXCR3-positive naive CD8 T cells. Study outcomes and limitations: Higher TRB CDR3 hydrophobicity marked CXCR3-positive naive cells relative to CXCR3-negative naive cells.

UMI-labeled TRB cDNA libraries were prepared by 5' RACE. From its re-call of the 5' RACE reads, TCRdb lists each CDR3 protein once, without DNA. This sample contains fewer than 140,000 distinct CDR3 sequences. Their antigens remain unidentified. Source material: naive CXCR3+ CD8+ T cells from blood. Subset denoted: CD45RO-CCR7+CD27+CD95- naive CD8+ T cells expressing CXCR3 (TNR3+). The receptors were gathered from a human donor in good health. Some clones in this sample may be carry-over from other donors' samples.

This rearrangement joins TRBV20-1 to TRBJ2-5; without DNA, the TCRdb call of TRBD1 cannot be checked. Germline-derived CDR1 and CDR2 are DFQATT and SNEGSKA (reference sequence). The CDR3 spans 13 residues. CDR3: CSATGGAPETQYF.

The chain carries TRBV6-5 and TRBJ1-1. Germline lookup yields CDR1 MNHEY and CDR2 SVGAGI. This CDR3 is built from 14 residues. CDR3 region: CASSYRGGNTEAFF.

This chain links TRBV6-2 or TRBV6-3 with TRBJ2-1; lacking DNA, the TRBD2 call made by TCRdb goes unchecked. This CDR3 has 22 residues. CDR1 is MNHEY, CDR2 SVGEGT, per germline. CDR3 loop: CASSYSTLVRQGSVLSYNEQFF.

The CDR3 protein is CASSESKNSVEANEKLFF. V usage is TRBV25-1 and J usage is TRBJ1-4. Per germline, CDR1 MGHDK and CDR2 SYGVNS. CDR3 length: 18 residues.

This chain uses TRBV7-9 with TRBJ2-7; TCRdb names TRBD1, which stays unverified in the absence of DNA. This CDR3 has 14 residues. CDR1 and CDR2 from the germline V gene are SEHNR and FQNEAQ (reference sequence). CDR3 in amino acids: CASSPSRQSYEQYF.

The chain carries TRBV21-1 and TRBJ1-5. TRBV21-1 is described as a pseudogene. The CDR3 length is 18 residues. CDR3 amino acids: CASSSGGRRALRNQPQHF.

The gene calls are TRBV27 and TRBJ1-1; TCRdb picks TRBD1, but there is no DNA to check that call. CDR3 length: 14 amino acids. Germline V gene data show CDR1 as MNHEY and CDR2 as SMNVEV (reference sequence). This chain's CDR3 is CASSFRTGDTEAFF.

This chain connects TRBV5-1 to TRBJ2-1; absent DNA, TCRdb's TRBD1 call cannot be checked. The CDR3 extends over 16 amino acids. Germline-derived CDR1 and CDR2 are SGHRS and YFSETQ. CDR3 sequence: CASSLEGDGPYNEQFF. The whole variable domain, remainder taken from reference TRBV5-1 and TRBJ2-1, is KAGVTQTPRYLIKTRGQQVTLSCSPISGHRSVSWYQQTPGQGLQFLFEYFSETQRNKGNFPGRFSGRQFSNSRSEMNVSTLELGDSALYLCASSLEGDGPYNEQFFGPGTRLTVL.